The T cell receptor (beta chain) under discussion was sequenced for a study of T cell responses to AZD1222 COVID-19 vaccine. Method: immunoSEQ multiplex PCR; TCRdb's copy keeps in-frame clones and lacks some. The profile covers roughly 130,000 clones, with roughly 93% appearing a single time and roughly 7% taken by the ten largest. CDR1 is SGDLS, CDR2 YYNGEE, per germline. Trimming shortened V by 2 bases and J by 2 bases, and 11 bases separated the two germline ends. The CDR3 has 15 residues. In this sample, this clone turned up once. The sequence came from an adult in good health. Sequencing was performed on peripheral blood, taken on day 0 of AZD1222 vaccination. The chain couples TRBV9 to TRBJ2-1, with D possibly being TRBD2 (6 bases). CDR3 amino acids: CASSVASVTYNEQFF. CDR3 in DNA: TGTGCCAGCAGCGTGGCTAGCGTAACCTACAATGAGCAGTTCTTC.